The clone carrying this TCR beta chain was counted many times. Antigen: not known. The data derive from a study of regulatory T cells in long-lasting Graves disease. The wider study: The study counted Graves' disease as persistent given over 5 years of antithyroid drugs and positive TSH receptor antibodies. Study-wide results and limits: Accuracy may have been reduced by the small sample size. When disease was persistent, TRBV28, TRBJ1-2 and TRBJ2-5 were the favored segments.

Time point here: persistent/refractory GD, antithyroid drugs over 5 years with positive TRAb. After RNA was extracted from PBMCs, the TCR library was made from it. One endocrinology department in Xi'an, China, was where patients came from. Trimming cost V 5 bases and J 4 bases; bases outside gene matches: 12. Germline-derived CDR1 and CDR2 are MDHEN and SYDVKM. CDR3 length: 17 residues. Arm-PCR of CDR3 regions and iRepertoire HTBI primers were the basis on which TCR beta libraries were built. TCRdb redid the calling of the multiplex PCR reads with MiXCR, one entry per CDR3 protein. The sample lists about 460,000 distinct CDR3 sequences, roughly 23% occurring once.

This clonotype was obtained from a female donor with Graves disease. This chain uses TRBV28 with TRBJ2-5; 11 bases are a match to TRBD2. Sequenced here: peripheral blood mononuclear cells (PBMCs), sampled when the disease was refractory, from a patient treated with antithyroid drugs. Here the CDR3 DNA reads TGTGCCAGCAGTCTATTACTAGCGGGAGTTCGGGGAGAGACCCAGTACTTC. Protein product: CASSLLLAGVRGETQYF. Full variable domain (remainder filled in from reference TRBV28 and TRBJ2-5): DVKVTQSSRYLVKRTGEKVFLECVQDMDHENMFWYRQDPGLGLRLIYFSYDVKMKEKGDIPEGYSVSREKKERFSLILESASTNQTSMYLCASSLLLAGVRGETQYFGPGTRLLVL.